This T cell receptor (beta chain) was identified during a study of blood T cell repertoires in COVID-19. Between the trimmed V and J ends, which lost 5 bases and 4 bases, there was a span of 21 bases. This CDR3 has 17 amino acids. The protocol was immunoSEQ multiplex PCR, while the TCRdb copy is restricted to in-frame clones and leaves out a portion. This sample yields about 96,000 clones, of which approximately 90% are seen a single time; around 4% belongs to the top ten. The sequencing sample was made of peripheral blood. V and J are TRBV5-7 and TRBJ2-2; maybe TRBD2 (6 bases). TRBV5-7 is marked as an open reading frame, function uncertain. This clonotype originated in a human donor with COVID-19, enrolled during active disease. The donor label of this sample is uncertain. CDR3 residues: CASRRAGAWRGTGELFF. The CDR3 nucleotides read TGTGCCAGCAGACGTGCCGGCGCCTGGCGGGGCACCGGGGAGCTGTTTTTT.